Below, 14 T cell receptor beta chains from the same sample are listed, as sequenced in a study of T cell changes during pregnancy in multiple sclerosis. Clones were read by immunoSEQ multiplex PCR, and TCRdb kept only the in-frame ones, dropping some. The sample shows approximately 90,000 clones, around 94% of them seen only once. The starting material was peripheral blood, obtained in the third trimester of pregnancy. Source of these receptors: a female donor with multiple sclerosis, enrolled in a pregnancy study.

V and J are TRBV10-3 and TRBJ2-7; D may be TRBD1 (6 bases). CDR3 length: 15 amino acids. The germline gives CDR1 ENHRY, CDR2 SYGVKD. Trimming shortened V by 3 bases and J by 3 bases, and 15 bases separated the two germline ends. The CDR3 sequence is CAISEGQPNFYEQYF. The DNA of the CDR3 is TGTGCCATCAGTGAAGGACAGCCCAACTTCTACGAGCAGTACTTC.

V and J are TRBV6-5 and TRBJ2-5; perhaps TRBD2 as D (5 bases). The CDR3 loop spans 15 amino acids. The V gene lost 0 bases and the J gene lost 1 base, with 9 bases spanning the gap. Germline V lookup: CDR1 MNHEY, CDR2 SVGAGI. This chain's CDR3 is CASSYSRTSQETQYF. The CDR3 DNA reads as TGTGCCAGCAGTTACTCGAGAACTAGCCAAGAGACCCAGTACTTC.

The genes are TRBV7-9 and TRBJ2-3, with 13 bases fitting TRBD2. Germline loops: CDR1 SEHNR, CDR2 FQNEAQ (reference sequence). The CDR3 runs to 16 residues. The V and J ends lost 5 bases and 3 bases, in that order; junction bases with no gene match: 5. The CDR3, as DNA: TGTGCCAGCAGCATCGGACTAGCGGGAGCGACAGATACGCAGTATTTT. Translation: CASSIGLAGATDTQYF. Full variable domain (rest looked up from reference TRBV7-9 and TRBJ2-3): DTGVSQNPRHKITKRGQNVTFRCDPISEHNRLYWYRQTLGQGPEFLTYFQNEAQLEKSRLLSDRFSAERPKGSFSTLEIQRTEQGDSAMYLCASSIGLAGATDTQYFGPGTRLTVL.

The rearrangement uses TRBV6-5 and TRBJ1-1; TRBD1 matches 9 bases. The CDR3 sequence is 15 residues long. Per the germline V gene, CDR1 is MNHEY and CDR2 is SVGAGI. After removal of 5 bases from V and 1 base from J, the junction contained 5 bases not matched to a gene. This CDR3 reads CASSVQGAGNTEAFF. The CDR3, as DNA: TGTGCCAGCAGTGTACAGGGGGCCGGGAACACTGAAGCTTTCTTT.

This chain links TRBV27 with TRBJ1-1; no definite D call. This CDR3 comprises 13 residues. Germline CDR1 reads MNHEY; CDR2 reads SMNVEV (reference sequence). V lost 2 bases to trimming and J lost 8 bases, with 12 bases between them. CDR3 in amino acids: CASSLMSTSEAFF. CDR3 coding DNA: TGTGCCAGCAGTTTAATGAGTACGTCAGAAGCTTTCTTT.

The CDR3 region has the DNA TGTGCTAGTGGGGGACAGTACTATGGCTACACCTTC. Translating gives CASGGQYYGYTF. V is TRBV12-5 and J is TRBJ1-2, with 7 bases fitting TRBD1. The V and J ends lost 6 bases and 3 bases, in that order; junction bases with no gene match: 1. Germline V gene lookup returns CDR1 LGHNT and CDR2 FRNRAP. The CDR3 consists of 12 residues.

The chain joins TRBV9 to TRBJ2-1; D remains ambiguous. The CDR3 runs to 15 residues. Trimming shortened V by 1 base and J by 8 bases, and 16 bases separated the two germline ends. Germline V gene sequence: CDR1 SGDLS, CDR2 YYNGEE. CDR3 DNA sequence: TGTGCCAGCAGCGTACGTACAGCCCAAGCACATGAGCAGTTCTTC. This codes for CASSVRTAQAHEQFF.

The V and J genes are TRBV19 and TRBJ2-4; D is possibly TRBD1 (6 bases). Germline V gives CDR1 LNHDA, CDR2 SQIVND (reference sequence). The CDR3 is 16 residues long. V lost 6 bases and J lost 6, with 21 bases in between. The CDR3 sequence is CASRDVTGSAGNIQYF. CDR3 coding DNA: TGTGCCAGTAGAGACGTAACAGGGAGCGCCGGAAACATTCAGTACTTC.

The chain carries TRBV6-1 and TRBJ1-5; D uncertain. Trimming removed 8 bases at V and 0 bases at J, with 14 bases between. This CDR3 has 15 residues. Germline-derived CDR1 and CDR2 are MNHNS and SASEGT. The DNA of the CDR3 is TGTGCCAGCCTGGTCGAACTAAATAGCAATCAGCCCCAGCATTTT. Residues: CASLVELNSNQPQHF.

The chain is built from TRBV5-5 and TRBJ2-1; D remains unclear. V was pared by 1 base and J by 8 bases, with 4 bases between. Germline CDR1 and CDR2: SGHKS and YYEKEE (reference sequence). CDR3 size: 11 residues. CDR3 residues: CASSLSDEQFF. For the CDR3, the DNA is TGTGCCAGCAGCTTGTCAGATGAGCAGTTCTTC.

The chain couples TRBV5-1 to TRBJ2-5; D is perhaps TRBD2 (6 bases). This CDR3 has 15 residues. The germline CDR1 and CDR2 sequences are SGHRS and YFSETQ. The V gene lost 2 bases and the J gene lost 4 bases, with 15 bases spanning the gap. The CDR3 loop reads CASSFSGDGSETQYF. In DNA, the CDR3 is TGCGCCAGCAGCTTTTCGGGGGACGGTTCAGAGACCCAGTACTTC.

CDR3 region: CASSRTGVSYNEQFF. The CDR3 DNA reads TGTGCCAGCAGCAGGACAGGGGTTTCCTACAATGAGCAGTTCTTC. V and J are TRBV5-5 and TRBJ2-1, with 9 bases that match TRBD1. The CDR3 totals 15 residues. Germline lookup yields CDR1 SGHKS and CDR2 YYEKEE (reference sequence). The ends lost 4 bases at V and 1 base at J; junction bases unmatched: 3.

The rearrangement links TRBV4-1 to TRBJ2-1; D unresolved. The germline gives CDR1 MGHRA, CDR2 YSYEKL. This CDR3 comprises 14 residues. Trimming removed 2 bases from V and 0 bases from J, with 5 bases in between. The CDR3 loop is CASSQPSSYNEQFF. For the CDR3, the DNA is TGCGCCAGCAGCCAACCGTCCTCCTACAATGAGCAGTTCTTC.

This clone has just one count. V is TRBV2 and J is TRBJ2-2; 9 positions agree with TRBD1. The V and J ends lost 3 bases and 6 bases, in that order; junction bases with no gene match: 5. In germline, CDR1 is SNHLY, CDR2 FYNNEI. This CDR3 is built from 15 residues. CDR3 coding DNA: TGTGCCAGCAGTGACCGGGACAGGGCACCCGGGGAGCTGTTTTTT. The encoded protein is CASSDRDRAPGELFF.